These 26 T cell receptor beta chains were sequenced from one sample in a study of naive and memory T cell subsets. Both TRBC1 and TRBC2 were covered by a beta constant-region primer of two equimolar oligonucleotides. The ligated cDNA underwent four PCR rounds using SP2 and nested alpha and beta constant-region primers. TCRdb analysed the UMI-ligation and nested PCR reads with MiXCR anew, one entry per CDR3 protein. The sample has around 130,000 distinct CDR3 sequences, 35% to 40% seen once. The sample comprised central memory CD4+ T cells from blood. All receptors derive from a human donor in good health.

This clonotype was counted only a few times. The chain links TRBV6-1 to TRBJ2-1; TRBD2 matches at 11 bases. V gave up 8 bases and J gave up 3 bases; unmatched junction bases: 6. This CDR3 contains 15 residues. CDR1 and CDR2 (germline): MNHNS, SASEGT. The DNA for the CDR3 is TGTGCCAGCGGCCGGGGACTAGCGGACTACAATGAGCAGTTCTTC. Protein sequence: CASGRGLADYNEQFF.

V gene TRBV6-1 combines with J gene TRBJ1-5, with D maybe TRBD1 (5 bases). The germline V gene encodes CDR1 MNHNS and CDR2 SASEGT. V dropped 8 bases and J dropped 2 bases, with 16 bases sitting between them. CDR3 length: 15 amino acids. The CDR3 is CASGGGRRRNQPQHF. Here the CDR3 DNA reads TGTGCCAGCGGGGGAGGGAGGCGGCGCAATCAGCCCCAGCATTTT.

This clonotype was picked up a small number of times. Here the CDR3 reads CASSQDSAKNIQYF. CDR3 DNA: TGTGCCAGCAGCCAAGATTCAGCCAAAAACATTCAGTACTTC. V and J are TRBV3-1 and TRBJ2-4; D is unresolved. The CDR3 length is 14 residues. V dropped 0 bases and J dropped 0 bases, with 3 bases sitting between them. The germline V gene has CDR1 LGHDT and CDR2 YNNKEL (reference sequence).

The chain couples TRBV6-2 or TRBV6-3 to TRBJ1-5; perhaps TRBD1 as D (6 bases). V lost 5 bases and J 2 bases, leaving 13 bases between the germline ends. This CDR3 spans 15 amino acids. Looked up from germline, CDR1 is MNHEY and CDR2 is SVGEGT. The CDR3 loop is CASSRGDGGNQPQHF. CDR3 DNA: TGTGCCAGCAGTAGGGGGGATGGCGGCAATCAGCCCCAGCATTTT.

This clonotype was counted many times. This chain joins TRBV30 and TRBJ2-7; D gene uncertain. This CDR3 spans 12 amino acids. Trimming removed 2 bases at V and 2 bases at J, with 7 bases between. CDR1 and CDR2 (germline): GTSNPN, SVGIG (reference sequence). The DNA for the CDR3 is TGTGCCTGGAGTCGAGATGCCTACGAGCAGTACTTC. Amino acids: CAWSRDAYEQYF.

The table lists this clonotype with a few counts. The chain joins TRBV7-2 to TRBJ2-7, with D possibly TRBD2 on 5 matching bases. CDR1 is SGHTA, CDR2 FQGNSA, per germline. The CDR3 totals 14 residues. V lost 5 bases, J lost 4 bases, and 15 bases lay in between. Written as DNA, the CDR3 is TGTGCCAGCAGCCAGTCGACGGGGAAGTACGAGCAGTACTTC. Residues: CASSQSTGKYEQYF.

The chain has TRBV3-1 and TRBJ2-7; 8 nucleotides agree with TRBD2. There are 14 residues in the CDR3. V shed 4 bases and J 2 bases; nucleotides not matched to a gene: 4. CDR1 and CDR2 from the germline V gene are LGHDT and YNNKEL (reference sequence). The CDR3 DNA sequence: TGTGCCAGCAGCCTGACTAGCGTACCCTACGAGCAGTACTTC. It is translated as CASSLTSVPYEQYF.

This clonotype came up a few times. CDR3 protein: CASSPRIEAFF. For the CDR3, the DNA is TGTGCCAGCAGCCCTCGGATTGAAGCTTTCTTT. The chain is built from TRBV11-2 and TRBJ1-1; D unresolved. The CDR3 sequence is 11 residues long. Per the germline V gene, CDR1 is SGHAT and CDR2 is FQNNGV. V lost 5 bases and J 7 bases, leaving 8 bases between the germline ends.

This clonotype was recorded once. The chain uses TRBV6-6 and TRBJ2-3, with D possibly being TRBD2 (6 bases). The CDR3 has 16 amino acids. CDR1 MNHNY and CDR2 SVGAGI come from the germline V gene (reference sequence). Trimming stripped 7 bases from V and 6 bases from J, with 23 bases between. The CDR3, as DNA: TGTGCCAGCACCCCGGCTCGAGGAGGGCTGATGGATACGCAGTATTTT. It translates to CASTPARGGLMDTQYF.

The J gene is TRBJ2-7, the V gene TRBV6-5, with 10 nucleotides matching TRBD1. The CDR3 contains 13 residues. Germline lookup yields CDR1 MNHEY and CDR2 SVGAGI. Unmatched junction bases numbered 4, after V lost 4 bases and J lost 7 bases. CDR3 region: CASSSGQGKEQYF. CDR3 bases: TGTGCCAGCAGTTCGGGACAGGGGAAGGAGCAGTACTTC.

The rearrangement joins TRBV10-3 to TRBJ2-1; unclear D gene. Trimming shortened V by 0 bases and J by 10 bases, and 7 bases separated the two germline ends. From germline, CDR1 is ENHRY and CDR2 SYGVKD. The CDR3 runs to 12 residues. CDR3 sequence: CAISESGDEQFF. As DNA, the CDR3 is TGTGCCATCAGTGAGTCGGGTGACGAGCAGTTCTTC.

This clonotype has just a few counts. V and J are TRBV19 and TRBJ1-5, with 12 bases that match TRBD1. Trimming at V came to 9 bases and at J to 6 bases, leaving 15 bases not matched to a gene. This CDR3 is built from 17 residues. The germline V gene encodes CDR1 LNHDA and CDR2 SQIVND (reference sequence). CDR3 DNA sequence: TGTGCCAGCAAAACCGGGACAGGGGGCGAAGTTGGTCAGCCCCAGCATTTT. This sequence encodes CASKTGTGGEVGQPQHF.

Only a few counts were recorded for this clonotype. The chain employs TRBV5-1 and TRBJ2-3, with D possibly being TRBD2 (5 bases). V lost 3 bases and J lost 8, with 19 bases in between. This CDR3 is built from 15 residues. Per the germline V gene, CDR1 is SGHRS and CDR2 is YFSETQ. CDR3 amino acids: CASSSTSGNVGTQYF. CDR3 nucleotide sequence: TGCGCCAGCAGCTCCACCTCCGGGAATGTGGGTACGCAGTATTTT.

The chain recombines TRBV6-2 or TRBV6-3 with TRBJ2-2, with TRBD1 matching 7 bases. The germline V gene encodes CDR1 MNHEY and CDR2 SVGEGT. The CDR3 is made up of 15 amino acids. Germline trimming cut 6 bases from V and 2 bases from J; bases unmatched to any gene: 6. For the CDR3, the DNA is TGTGCCAGCAGACTACAGGGGCTTAACACCGGGGAGCTGTTTTTT. This codes for CASRLQGLNTGELFF.

The V gene is TRBV29-1, the J gene TRBJ2-1; D is ambiguous. The CDR3 is made up of 14 amino acids. Germline V lookup: CDR1 SQVTM, CDR2 ANQGSEA. V was pared by 4 bases and J by 5 bases, with 15 bases between. CDR3 sequence: CSVVDQRANNEQFF. DNA for the CDR3: TGCAGCGTTGTCGACCAACGGGCTAACAATGAGCAGTTCTTC.

The rearrangement links TRBV28 to TRBJ2-7; D possibly corresponds to TRBD1 (6 bases). This CDR3 contains 15 residues. The germline V gene encodes CDR1 MDHEN and CDR2 SYDVKM. The V end lost 3 bases, the J end lost 0 bases, and 12 bases lay between the germline ends. As DNA, the CDR3 is TGTGCCAGCAGTTTGGTGGGGGCCCTCTCCTACGAGCAGTACTTC. The encoded protein is CASSLVGALSYEQYF. The full variable domain, rest sourced from reference TRBV28 and TRBJ2-7, is DVKVTQSSRYLVKRTGEKVFLECVQDMDHENMFWYRQDPGLGLRLIYFSYDVKMKEKGDIPEGYSVSREKKERFSLILESASTNQTSMYLCASSLVGALSYEQYFGPGTRLTVT.

The V and J genes are TRBV18 and TRBJ1-3, with 7 bases identical to TRBD1. The CDR3 runs 17 residues. The J segment lost 4 bases and the V segment lost 2 bases, leaving 11 bases of the junction unmatched. CDR1 and CDR2 (germline): KGHSH, LQKENI. The CDR3: CASSPVVRQGGGNTIYF. Here the CDR3 DNA reads TGTGCCAGCTCACCAGTTGTTCGACAGGGAGGAGGAAACACCATATATTTT.

This clonotype was seen more than once but under ten times. The gene calls are TRBV18 and TRBJ2-7; D call uncertain. The V end lost 4 bases, the J end lost 1 base, and 14 bases lay between the germline ends. The CDR3 totals 15 residues. Germline V gene sequence: CDR1 KGHSH, CDR2 LQKENI. CDR3 protein: CASSQPVPRSYEQYF. The DNA of the CDR3 is TGTGCCAGCTCACAGCCAGTGCCTAGATCCTACGAGCAGTACTTC.

This clonotype was seen a handful of times. The chain recombines TRBV2 with TRBJ2-7; TRBD2 matches 7 bases. Germline lookup yields CDR1 SNHLY and CDR2 FYNNEI. The CDR3 loop spans 15 amino acids. Losses at the gene ends were 0 bases for V and 6 bases for J; bases not matched to a gene: 8. In DNA form, the CDR3 reads TGTGCCAGCAGTGAAGCGGGAGGGCCGACGGGCGAGCAGTACTTC. Protein sequence: CASSEAGGPTGEQYF. The whole variable domain, filled in from reference TRBV2 and TRBJ2-7, reads EPEVTQTPSHQVTQMGQEVILRCVPISNHLYFYWYRQILGQKVEFLVSFYNNEISEKSEIFDDQFSVERPDGSNFTLKIRSTKLEDSAMYFCASSEAGGPTGEQYFGPGTRLTVT.

CDR3 in amino acids: CASSLRTGPTQTQYF. CDR3 nucleotides: TGTGCCAGCAGCCTTCGGACAGGGCCAACGCAGACCCAGTACTTC. This sequence joins TRBV7-6 and TRBJ2-5; 8 nucleotides line up with TRBD1. Germline CDR1 reads SGHVS; CDR2 reads FNYEAQ. There are 15 residues in the CDR3. The trim removed 5 bases at V and 6 bases at J, leaving 11 bases unmatched.

The V call is TRBV7-8, the J call TRBJ2-7; 7 bases agree with TRBD1. Germline trimming cut 1 base from V and 0 bases from J; bases unmatched to any gene: 3. This CDR3 contains 15 residues. The germline CDR1 and CDR2 sequences are SGHVS and FQNEAQ. Here the CDR3 reads CASSLGTGFSYEQYF. In DNA form, the CDR3 reads TGTGCCAGCAGCTTAGGGACAGGTTTCTCCTACGAGCAGTACTTC.

This clonotype showed up just a few times. The V call is TRBV6-4, the J call TRBJ1-6; 9 positions match TRBD1. The germline V gene encodes CDR1 MRHNA and CDR2 SNTAGT. CDR3 size: 13 residues. With V trimmed by 3 bases and J by 9 bases, 0 bases remained unmatched. This CDR3 reads CASSEDRGSPLHF. CDR3 DNA: TGTGCCAGCAGTGAGGACAGGGGTTCACCCCTCCACTTT.

The chain uses TRBV5-1 and TRBJ2-5; possible D gene TRBD1, 7 bases. Per the germline V gene, CDR1 is SGHRS and CDR2 is YFSETQ. The V and J ends lost 5 bases and 7 bases respectively, with 12 bases between them. The CDR3 extends over 12 amino acids. For the CDR3, the DNA is TGCGCCAGCAGTCCTCAGGGGGGGACCCAGTACTTC. Protein sequence: CASSPQGGTQYF.

The chain recombines TRBV5-1 with TRBJ2-2, with no clear D. In germline, CDR1 is SGHRS, CDR2 YFSETQ. This CDR3 has 16 amino acids. The V end lost 0 bases, the J end lost 5 bases, and 14 bases lay between the germline ends. CDR3 loop: CASSLDPLPGTGELFF. The CDR3 DNA sequence: TGCGCCAGCAGCTTGGACCCCCTCCCCGGGACCGGGGAGCTGTTTTTT.

This clonotype was seen only a few times. The chain couples TRBV30 to TRBJ2-2; no reliable D call. Per germline, CDR1 GTSNPN and CDR2 SVGIG (reference sequence). The V and J ends lost 7 bases and 1 base respectively, with 10 bases between them. This CDR3 spans 13 amino acids. The CDR3 reads CAFTAGNTGELFF. CDR3 nucleotide sequence: TGTGCCTTTACGGCAGGGAACACCGGGGAGCTGTTTTTT.

The chain joins TRBV6-5 to TRBJ2-1; TRBD2 is a possible D gene (5 bases). CDR1 is MNHEY and CDR2 is SVGAGI in the germline V gene. This CDR3 is 15 amino acids long. Trimming stripped 2 bases from V and 0 bases from J, with 8 bases between. The CDR3 nucleotides are TGTGCCAGCAGTTACCGTGGACTCTCCTACAATGAGCAGTTCTTC. This sequence encodes CASSYRGLSYNEQFF.